This T cell receptor (beta chain) derives from a study of CD8 T cells in Susac syndrome. General study points: As acknowledged by the study, its TCR sequencing and HLA analysis included a relatively small number of individuals.

To note about this clonotype: The antigen is undetermined.

RNA amounts of roughly 0.5 to 1 ug underwent reverse transcription with random hexamers. With immunoSEQ multiplex PCR, TCR beta CDR3 was amplified across 54 Vbeta and 13 Jbeta. TCRdb re-derived calls from the immunoSEQ multiplex PCR reads in MiXCR, one entry per CDR3 protein. The table shows about 140,000 distinct CDR3 sequences, with approximately 95% occurring only once. Each multiple sclerosis control was a treatment-naive patient with relapsing-remitting disease that was either stable or active. Isolation of CD8+ and CD4+ T cells was performed negatively, whereas enrichment of TEMRA cells was done by FACS. Trimming shortened V by 1 base and J by 0 bases, and 10 bases separated the two germline ends. This CDR3 is built from 16 residues. Germline CDR1 reads DFQATT; CDR2 reads SNEGSKA (reference sequence).

Sequenced sample: CD4+ T cells from PBMCs. This receptor was identified in a human donor with multiple sclerosis. This chain links TRBV20-1 with TRBJ1-6; D is unclear. The CDR3, as DNA: TGCAGTGCTAGAGTGAAGCTGAGCTCCTATAATTCACCCCTCCACTTT. Protein: CSARVKLSSYNSPLHF.